These T cell receptor beta chains were read from a single sample in a study of response to subunit inactivated influenza vaccine. A single record per CDR3 protein comes from TCRdb applying MiXCR to the RT-PCR reads. The sample contains 610,000 or so distinct CDR3 sequences, about 14% of which appear only once. Specimen: PBMCs from blood, collected roughly 13 days after vaccination. Every receptor here comes from a man in his fifties or sixties who received an inactivated influenza vaccine. CDR3s include the opening cysteine and the closing phenylalanine or tryptophan. The D gene is left open where the match is weak. The listing skips clone size in some rows; elsewhere it reads once, few, many or a size class.

cdr3_nt | cdr3_aa | j_call | d_call | v_call | clone_size
TGTGCCAGCAGCTTGTACAAGGGGGCCGGGACAGATACGCAGTATTTT | CASSLYKGAGTDTQYF | TRBJ2-3 | TRBD1 | TRBV5-8 | -
TGCAGCGTTGTTTGGACCGCGAACACCGGGGAGCTGTTTTTT | CSVVWTANTGELFF | TRBJ2-2 | - | TRBV29-1 | -
TGTGCCAGCAGTGACAGGGGATATACGCAGTATTTT | CASSDRGYTQYF | TRBJ2-3 | TRBD1 | TRBV12-3/TRBV12-4 | many
TGCAGTGCTAGGCCCCTAGCGGGGGGAACTAACACCGGGGAGCTGTTTTTT | CSARPLAGGTNTGELFF | TRBJ2-2 | TRBD2 | TRBV20-1 | few
TGTGCCAGCAGCCGTCCCGGGACAGGGGTTGGGGCCAACGTCCTGACTTTC | CASSRPGTGVGANVLTF | TRBJ2-6 | TRBD1 | TRBV7-9 | few
TGCAGTGCTAGAGACGTGTTAGGGGTCACTGAAGCTTTCTTT | CSARDVLGVTEAFF | TRBJ1-1 | - | TRBV20-1 | few
TGTGCCAGCAGTTACTCGATCGGGTACAGTAGCTCTGGGGCCAACGTCCTGACTTTC | CASSYSIGYSSSGANVLTF | TRBJ2-6 | - | TRBV6-5 | -
TGCGCCAGCAGCAAGACTGGCATGAACACTGAAGCTTTCTTT | CASSKTGMNTEAFF | TRBJ1-1 | - | TRBV5-1 | few
TGTGCCAGCAGCCCGAGTCTAAACACCGGGGAGCTGTTTTTT | CASSPSLNTGELFF | TRBJ2-2 | - | TRBV3-1 | few
TGCGCCAGCAGCCGATCCTCCTCGGGCTCCTACGAGCAGTACTTC | CASSRSSSGSYEQYF | TRBJ2-7 | - | TRBV4-1 | many
TGTGCCAGCAGCCCGCGCGCGGGTAGGCCCGGGGAGCTGTTTTTT | CASSPRAGRPGELFF | TRBJ2-2 | - | TRBV7-8 | few
TGTGCCAGCAGCCGGAGGGCCGGGGGGGATGAGCAGTTCTTC | CASSRRAGGDEQFF | TRBJ2-1 | TRBD2 | TRBV12-3/TRBV12-4 | few